This T cell receptor beta chain comes out of a study of T cell repertoires in cytomegalovirus infection. A single record per CDR3 protein comes from TCRdb applying MiXCR to the reads. The table has about 770,000 distinct CDR3 sequences, about 29% seen once; the top ten hold roughly 14%. This clonotype showed up just a few times. Its specificity is unknown. The CDR3 is 13 residues long. CDR1 is SGHVS, CDR2 FQNEAQ, per germline. V lost 2 bases and J lost 5, with 9 bases in between. The source is a human donor in good health (CMV status not recorded). Some clones in this sample may be carry-over from other donors' samples. V usage is TRBV7-8 and J usage is TRBJ2-5, with D perhaps TRBD1 (5 bases). Sequences were derived from cultured CD8+ T cells from PBMCs, sampled from culture after CMV antigen stimulation. CDR3 sequence: CASSLKGMETQYF. The CDR3 DNA reads TGTGCCAGCAGCTTAAAGGGGATGGAGACCCAGTACTTC.